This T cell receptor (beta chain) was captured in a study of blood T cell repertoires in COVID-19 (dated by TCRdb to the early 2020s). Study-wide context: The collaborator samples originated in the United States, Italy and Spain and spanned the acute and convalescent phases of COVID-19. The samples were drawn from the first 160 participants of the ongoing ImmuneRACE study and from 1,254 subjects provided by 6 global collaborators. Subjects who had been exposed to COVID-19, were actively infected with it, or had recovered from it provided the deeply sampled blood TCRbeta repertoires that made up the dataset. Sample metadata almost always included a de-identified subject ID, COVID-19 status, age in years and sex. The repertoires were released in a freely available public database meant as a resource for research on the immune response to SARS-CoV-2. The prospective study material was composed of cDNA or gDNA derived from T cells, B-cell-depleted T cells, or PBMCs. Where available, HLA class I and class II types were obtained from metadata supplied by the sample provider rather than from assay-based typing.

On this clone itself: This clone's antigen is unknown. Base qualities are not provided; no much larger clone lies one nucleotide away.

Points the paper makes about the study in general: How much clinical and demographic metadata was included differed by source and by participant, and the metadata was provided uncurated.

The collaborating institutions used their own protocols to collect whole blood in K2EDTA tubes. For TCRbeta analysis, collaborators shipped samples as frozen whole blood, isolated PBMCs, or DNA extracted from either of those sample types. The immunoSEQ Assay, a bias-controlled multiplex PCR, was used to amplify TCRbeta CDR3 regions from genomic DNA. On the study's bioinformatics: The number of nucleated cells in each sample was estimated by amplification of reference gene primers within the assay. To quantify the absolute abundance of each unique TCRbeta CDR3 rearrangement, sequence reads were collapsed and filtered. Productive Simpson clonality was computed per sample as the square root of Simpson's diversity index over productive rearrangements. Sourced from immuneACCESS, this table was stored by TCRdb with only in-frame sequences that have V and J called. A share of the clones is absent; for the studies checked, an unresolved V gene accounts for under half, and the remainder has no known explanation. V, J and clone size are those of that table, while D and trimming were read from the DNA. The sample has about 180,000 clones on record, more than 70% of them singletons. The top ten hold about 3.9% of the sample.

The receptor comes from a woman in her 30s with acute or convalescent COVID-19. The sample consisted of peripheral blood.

The base sequence is TGTGCCTGGAGCTATCACCTTAATGAAAAACTGTTTTTT. This encodes CAWSYHLNEKLFF. The chain links TRBV30 with TRBJ1-4, with no reliable assignment of the D segment. The junction shows trimming of 3 bases on V and 4 bases on J, plus 9 bases between the germline ends. Spanning cysteine to phenylalanine, the CDR3 consists of 13 amino acids. The CDR3 DNA has 39 bases and is translated from base 1. Taken from the germline V gene (reference sequence), the CDR1 and CDR2 loops are GTSNPN and SVGIG.